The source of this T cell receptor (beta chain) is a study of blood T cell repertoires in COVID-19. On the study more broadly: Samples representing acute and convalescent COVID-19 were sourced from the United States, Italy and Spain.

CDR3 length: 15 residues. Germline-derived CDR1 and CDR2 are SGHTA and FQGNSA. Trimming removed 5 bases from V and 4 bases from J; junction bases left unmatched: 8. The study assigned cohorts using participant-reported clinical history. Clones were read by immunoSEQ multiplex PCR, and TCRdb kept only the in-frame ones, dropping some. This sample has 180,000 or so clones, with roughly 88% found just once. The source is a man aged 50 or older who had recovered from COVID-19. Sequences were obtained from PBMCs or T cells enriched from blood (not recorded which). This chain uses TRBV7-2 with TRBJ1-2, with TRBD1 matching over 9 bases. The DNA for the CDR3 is TGTGCCAGCAGCCCCGGGGACAGGGAGCTCTATGGCTACACCTTC. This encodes CASSPGDRELYGYTF.